The present TCR beta chain was sequenced within a study of CD4+ T cells in melanoma. This table comes from immunoSEQ multiplex PCR, and its TCRdb copy is limited to in-frame clones, with some not included. The table includes more than 13,000 clones, approximately 80% detected once. Per the germline V gene, CDR1 is MNHEY and CDR2 is SVGAGI. This CDR3 is 11 amino acids long. Trimming took off 6 bases at V and 3 bases at J, with 5 bases between the two ends. J is TRBJ1-1 and V is TRBV6-5; possibly TRBD1 for D (5 bases). The sequenced material came from cells from a culture (not recorded whether cultured in vitro). The TCR originated in a human donor with melanoma. CDR3 sequence: CASRGDTEAFF. DNA of the CDR3: TGTGCCAGCAGAGGGGACACTGAAGCTTTCTTT.